This T cell receptor beta chain came from a study of molecular identifiers for immune sequencing clone quantification (dated by TCRdb to 2016 to 2019). Regarding the complete study: In a replicate experiment, RNA from about 21,000 or 97,000 naive CD8 T cells was split into five aliquots, four of which were sequenced. This methods study benchmarked molecular-identifier clustering-based TCR repertoire sequencing (MIDCIRS) and TCR RNA copy counting, using CD8 T cells to do so.

Many counts were recorded for this clonotype. Its antigen remains unidentified. No base quality values were provided; no much bigger clone lies one nucleotide off. The library was made by PCR. The sample was run on an Illumina HiSeq 4000. Bulk TCR libraries were made following a previously described method, with the TCR primers given in Table S5. The Qiagen AllPrep DNA/RNA kit was used to purify total RNA. Before any analysis, reads coming from multiple sequencing runs of the same library were combined into one pool. Per the original workflow: Reads were retained only if their TCR constant sequence matched exactly, and those retained reads were trimmed to 150 nt and grouped according to their 12-nt molecular barcodes. Reads in each barcode group were sub-clustered using a 15% Levenshtein threshold, and a quality-weighted consensus sequence was built for each RNA molecule. Non-functional sequences were excluded, and lower-count sequences lying one edit away from another sequence were also excluded. Based on a fit of two negative binomial distributions, barcode sub-clusters having less than 20% of the maximum read count were discarded. TCRdb's own reprocessing of the public reads used fastp at Q25 and MiXCR and kept productive beta chains. Rows are combined by CDR3 protein, so each entry shows the most common genes and DNA. In this record, the V and J calls reflect TCRdb's handling and not the investigators' own analysis. Within this sample are just under 650,000 distinct CDR3 sequences, with less than 20% of them counted one time only. In total, the top ten clones hold roughly 0.85% of the sample.

Naive CD8 T cell libraries were made from about 20,000 to 1,000,000 sorted cells using 10%, 30% or 50% of purified RNA. On a BD FACSAria II, naive CD8 T cells were FACS-sorted as CD8+CD4-CCR7+CD45RA+ and collected into RLT Plus buffer. To test detection sensitivity, Jurkat RNA equal to around 11 TCR copies was added to samples of about 19,000-1,100,000 naive CD8 T cells. CD8 T cells were enriched using RosetteSep CD8+ T Cell Enrichment Cocktail and Ficoll-Paque, and the enriched cells then underwent ACK red cell lysis. General study outcomes and caveats: Modeling estimated around 3 recovered TCR RNA copies per cell, compared with about 10 by digital PCR, which implies about 30% capture efficiency. When barcode sub-clustering was omitted, TCR diversity was inflated by chimeric consensus sequences, with chimeras reaching as high as 47%. In CMV-specific effector cells, clones with more than 20 RNA copies contained over 99% of molecules, whereas in naive cells such clones contained under 1% of molecules. Identical TCR molecules sharing a barcode could cause highly expanded clone sizes to be underestimated. A single cell's worth of spiked-in Jurkat TCR RNA was reported detectable even among about a million naive CD8 T cells. Spiked-in Jurkat TCR RNA (10 copies' worth), which is not part of the donor repertoire, was contained in the naive libraries.

Including cysteine and phenylalanine, the CDR3 has 16 amino acids. The CDR3 DNA has 48 bases and is translated from base 1. Relative to germline, V is 0 bases shorter and J is 0 bases shorter, with 8 bases between their ends. For CDR1 and CDR2, the germline V gene lists LGHNA and YSLEER. Sequencing was carried out using naive CD8+ T cells from blood, with Jurkat cell RNA spiked in. This specimen's cell subset or site label, per the study, means: FACS-sorted CD8+CD4-CCR7+CD45RA+ naive T cells. The sequence was collected from a human donor in good health. Some libraries in this study had Jurkat cell RNA spiked in. This chain joins TRBV4-3 to TRBJ2-2; a confident D gene designation cannot be given. The CDR3 corresponds to CASSQDEATNTGELFF. DNA sequence: TGCGCCAGCAGCCAAGATGAGGCGACGAACACCGGGGAGCTGTTTTTT.